What follows are 20 T cell receptor beta chains derived from one specimen sequenced in a study of quantifying T cell responses using KT2 cells. Study-level information: cDNA was made from DNase-treated RNA using alpha and beta constant primers.

An oligo carrying a UMI was ligated to the cDNA 3' end. The first PCR ran 4 to 5 cycles with an equimolar RC1.1 and RC1.2 beta primer mix. MiXCR, run by TCRdb on the UMI-ligation and nested PCR reads, gives a single entry per CDR3 protein. The sample includes just under 50,000 distinct CDR3 sequences, more than 9% of them seen just once. Sequenced sample: PBMCs spiked with cells of the T cell clone KT2. These receptors came from a human donor.

This chain links TRBV10-3 with TRBJ2-3; 9 bases map to TRBD2. CDR1 is ENHRY and CDR2 is SYGVKD in the germline V gene. Trimming cost V 5 bases and J 4 bases; bases outside gene matches: 4. The CDR3 is 14 residues long. In DNA, the CDR3 is TGTGCCATCAGTACTAGCGGGCGACCAGATACGCAGTATTTT. Residues: CAISTSGRPDTQYF.

The V gene is TRBV2, the J gene TRBJ1-3; 9 bases align to TRBD1. V lost 8 bases to trimming and J lost 0 bases; unmatched junction nucleotides: 8. The CDR3 is made up of 16 amino acids. Germline CDR1 SNHLY, CDR2 FYNNEI. This chain's CDR3 is CASGGTGPLSGNTIYF. CDR3 coding DNA: TGTGCCAGCGGAGGGACAGGGCCTCTCTCTGGAAACACCATATATTTT.

This clonotype is deemed medium-sized. The gene calls are TRBV5-1 and TRBJ1-6; D is perhaps TRBD1 (6 bases). Germline V gene data show CDR1 as SGHRS and CDR2 as YFSETQ. V lost 2 bases and J 5 bases, leaving 11 bases between the germline ends. This CDR3 has 15 amino acids. CDR3 sequence: CASSLGPGDNSPLHF. DNA for the CDR3: TGCGCCAGCAGCTTAGGTCCAGGGGATAATTCACCCCTCCACTTT.

At least ten counts were recorded for this clonotype. The rearrangement uses TRBV20-1 and TRBJ2-3, with D tentatively TRBD1 (5 bases). The CDR3 extends over 15 amino acids. The V and J ends lost 0 bases and 2 bases respectively, with 12 bases between them. Germline V CDR1 and CDR2: DFQATT, SNEGSKA (reference sequence). CDR3 residues: CSARDNQGPTDTQYF. In DNA, the CDR3 is TGCAGTGCTAGAGATAACCAGGGCCCCACAGATACGCAGTATTTT.

The table lists this clonotype with a few counts. V usage is TRBV18 and J usage is TRBJ2-3, with 11 bases aligning to TRBD2. Germline V gene sequence: CDR1 KGHSH, CDR2 LQKENI. This CDR3 region has 15 residues. The junction had 2 bases not matched to a gene; V was cut back by 2 bases and J by 4 bases. The DNA for the CDR3 is TGTGCCAGCTCACCAGTGACTAGCGGGGCAGATACGCAGTATTTT. Protein product: CASSPVTSGADTQYF.

The genes are TRBV25-1 and TRBJ2-7; 10 bases fit TRBD1. V was pared by 4 bases and J by 3 bases, with 6 bases of the junction left unmatched. Germline V gene data show CDR1 as MGHDK and CDR2 as SYGVNS. The CDR3 is 15 amino acids. In DNA, the CDR3 is TGTGCCAGCAGTGGGGACAGGGGTGGGTACTACGAGCAGTACTTC. It encodes CASSGDRGGYYEQYF.

The chain has TRBV5-6 and TRBJ2-3; 11 bases match TRBD1. V was clipped by 3 bases and J by 6 bases; unmatched bases: 9. CDR1 SGHDT and CDR2 YYEEEE come from the germline V gene. The CDR3 consists of 16 residues. The CDR3 loop is CASSWRTGGGLDTQYF. Here the CDR3 DNA reads TGTGCCAGCAGCTGGAGGACAGGGGGCGGGTTGGATACGCAGTATTTT.

The V gene is TRBV27, the J gene TRBJ1-6; no reliable D call. The V end was cut by 5 bases, the J end by 10 bases, with 12 bases between. This CDR3 is built from 13 residues. Germline CDR1 is MNHEY and CDR2 is SMNVEV (reference sequence). The CDR3 coding sequence is TGTGCCAGCAGTCCCTCAAGGAGATCACCCCTCCACTTT. Protein: CASSPSRRSPLHF.

The J gene is TRBJ1-6, the V gene TRBV20-1; TRBD1 matches 9 bases. CDR1 and CDR2 (germline): DFQATT, SNEGSKA (reference sequence). The CDR3 has 16 residues. With V trimmed by 6 bases and J by 6 bases, 12 bases remained unmatched. CDR3 sequence (DNA): TGCAGTGCAACCTGGACAGGGGCGCGGGGTAATTCACCCCTCCACTTT. Its translation: CSATWTGARGNSPLHF.

This clonotype was seen many times. This sequence joins TRBV7-2 and TRBJ2-3; tentatively, D is TRBD2 (6 bases). The CDR3 runs 17 residues. CDR1 SGHTA and CDR2 FQGNSA come from the germline V gene. Trimming took off 1 base at V and 6 bases at J, with 20 bases between the two ends. The CDR3: CASSLVTGSVRLDTQYF. For the CDR3, the DNA is TGTGCCAGCAGCTTAGTGACCGGGAGCGTGAGGCTCGATACGCAGTATTTT. The full variable domain, completed using reference TRBV7-2 and TRBJ2-3, is GAGVSQSPSNKVTEKGKDVELRCDPISGHTALYWYRQSLGQGLEFLIYFQGNSAPDKSGLPSDRFSAERTGGSVSTLTIQRTQQEDSAVYLCASSLVTGSVRLDTQYFGPGTRLTVL.

This clonotype was detected only a few times. CDR3 coding DNA: TGCAGTGCTAGAAAGGACAGGGGGAATAATTCACCCCTCCACTTT. This codes for CSARKDRGNNSPLHF. This chain uses TRBV20-1 with TRBJ1-6, with 10 positions matching TRBD1. This CDR3 is 15 amino acids long. Per germline, CDR1 DFQATT and CDR2 SNEGSKA (reference sequence). The trim removed 2 bases at V and 5 bases at J, leaving 3 bases unmatched.

V usage is TRBV3-1 and J usage is TRBJ2-1; D not resolved. This CDR3 comprises 12 residues. V gave up 1 base and J gave up 6 bases, with 4 bases separating them. The germline V gene encodes CDR1 LGHDT and CDR2 YNNKEL (reference sequence). CDR3 sequence (DNA): TGTGCCAGCAGCCAAGCCCGCAATGAGCAGTTCTTC. Translating it yields CASSQARNEQFF.

The V call is TRBV5-1, the J call TRBJ1-5; D is uncertain. Looked up from germline, CDR1 is SGHRS and CDR2 is YFSETQ. The CDR3 length is 13 residues. The germline V and J ends were trimmed by 4 bases and 9 bases, with 14 bases remaining between them. In DNA form, the CDR3 reads TGCGCCAGCAGCCCCGACGGGGTCGGGCCCCAGCATTTT. It codes for CASSPDGVGPQHF.

The gene calls are TRBV5-6 and TRBJ2-2; the match to TRBD2 covers 11 bases. CDR1 is SGHDT, CDR2 YYEEEE, per germline. Losses at the gene ends were 3 bases for V and 3 bases for J; bases not matched to a gene: 7. This CDR3 has 17 amino acids. CDR3 DNA: TGTGCCAGCAGCTCCGCAAGACTAGCGGGACACACCGGGGAGCTGTTTTTT. It specifies CASSSARLAGHTGELFF. Looking up the rest from reference TRBV5-6 and TRBJ2-2 gives the full variable domain: DAGVTQSPTHLIKTRGQQVTLRCSPKSGHDTVSWYQQALGQGPQFIFQYYEEEERQRGNFPDRFSGHQFPNYSSELNVNALLLGDSALYLCASSSARLAGHTGELFFGEGSRLTVL.

The chain carries TRBV19 and TRBJ2-1, with D tentatively TRBD1 (6 bases). The CDR3 totals 15 residues. V shed 6 bases and J shed 0 bases, with 12 bases lying between them. CDR1 and CDR2 (germline): LNHDA, SQIVND (reference sequence). This CDR3 is CASRFRGSSYNEQFF. DNA for the CDR3: TGTGCCAGTAGATTCAGGGGTAGCTCCTACAATGAGCAGTTCTTC.

This clonotype was seen at least ten times. V is TRBV5-1 and J is TRBJ2-7; the match to TRBD2 covers 8 bases. Germline lookup yields CDR1 SGHRS and CDR2 YFSETQ. The CDR3 length is 15 residues. Losses at the gene ends were 5 bases for V and 5 bases for J; bases not matched to a gene: 12. The CDR3 region is CASRGDSLAVDEQYF. CDR3 DNA sequence: TGCGCCAGCAGAGGGGATTCACTAGCGGTCGACGAGCAGTACTTC.

This chain connects TRBV4-2 to TRBJ1-4; D is unresolved. The V end lost 0 bases, the J end lost 2 bases, and 7 bases lay between the germline ends. The CDR3 length is 15 residues. Germline V gene lookup returns CDR1 LGHNA and CDR2 YNFKEQ. The CDR3: CASSQDVVTNEKLFF. The CDR3 nucleotides read TGTGCCAGCAGCCAAGATGTGGTTACTAATGAAAAACTGTTTTTT.

This clonotype showed up just a few times. The rearrangement links TRBV4-2 to TRBJ1-3, with D perhaps matching TRBD1 (5 bases). The CDR3 extends over 16 amino acids. V lost 0 bases and J 9 bases, leaving 18 bases between the germline ends. Germline V gene sequence: CDR1 LGHNA, CDR2 YNFKEQ. The CDR3: CASSQDRTEIRGTIYF. The CDR3 DNA follows: TGTGCCAGCAGCCAAGATCGAACAGAGATTAGGGGCACCATATATTTT.

This clonotype has only a few counts. This chain links TRBV6-1 with TRBJ2-3; 7 bases line up with TRBD2. Trimming took 1 base from V and 5 from J; bases not matched to a gene: 3. From germline, CDR1 is MNHNS and CDR2 SASEGT. The CDR3 runs to 14 residues. The DNA of the CDR3 is TGTGCCAGCAGTGAAGGACTAGCAATAGATACGCAGTATTTT. Encoded protein: CASSEGLAIDTQYF.

This rearrangement joins TRBV18 to TRBJ1-1, with D hard to call. Germline V lookup: CDR1 KGHSH, CDR2 LQKENI. The CDR3 runs 14 residues. V lost 1 base to trimming and J lost 3 bases, with 9 bases between them. CDR3 protein: CASSPLAGYTEAFF. In DNA form, the CDR3 reads TGTGCCAGCTCACCACTCGCCGGATACACTGAAGCTTTCTTT.